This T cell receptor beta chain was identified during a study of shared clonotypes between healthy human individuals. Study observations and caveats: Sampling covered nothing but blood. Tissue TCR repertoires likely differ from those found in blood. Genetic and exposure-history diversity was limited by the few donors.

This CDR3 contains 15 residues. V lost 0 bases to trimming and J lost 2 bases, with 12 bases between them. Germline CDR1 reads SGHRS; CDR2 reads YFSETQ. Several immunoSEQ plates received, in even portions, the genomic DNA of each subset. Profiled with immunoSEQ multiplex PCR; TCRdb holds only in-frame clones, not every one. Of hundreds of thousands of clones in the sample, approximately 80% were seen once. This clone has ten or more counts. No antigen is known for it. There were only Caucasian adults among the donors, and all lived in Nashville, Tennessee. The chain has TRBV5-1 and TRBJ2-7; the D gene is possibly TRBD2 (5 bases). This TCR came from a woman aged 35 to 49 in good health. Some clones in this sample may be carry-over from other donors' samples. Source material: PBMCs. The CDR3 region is CASSLARGSPYEQYF. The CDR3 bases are TGCGCCAGCAGCTTGGCACGGGGTAGCCCCTACGAGCAGTACTTC.